The 8 T cell receptor beta chains below all came from one sample that was sequenced in a study of blood T cell repertoires in COVID-19. The repertoire was sequenced with immunoSEQ multiplex PCR; TCRdb's copy has only in-frame clones and lacks some. The sample has over 200,000 clones, more than 75% seen once; the top ten hold around 0.98%. Sequences were obtained from peripheral blood. The receptors stem from a woman aged 40 to 49 who had recovered from COVID-19.

The chain carries TRBV19 and TRBJ2-1; 11 bases align to TRBD2. The CDR3 has 15 residues. CDR1 is LNHDA and CDR2 is SQIVND in the germline V gene (reference sequence). V was pared by 3 bases and J by 4 bases, with 2 bases of the junction left unmatched. CDR3 residues: CASSIRTSGYNEQFF. Written as DNA, the CDR3 is TGTGCCAGTAGTATCCGGACTAGCGGGTACAATGAGCAGTTCTTC.

This chain joins TRBV5-6 and TRBJ2-7; tentative D call: TRBD2 (6 bases). There are 13 residues in the CDR3. In germline, CDR1 is SGHDT, CDR2 YYEEEE. With 2 bases removed from V and 9 bases from J, the gap between germline ends came to 15 bases. The CDR3 reads CASSFGRGGVQYV. The CDR3 nucleotides are TGTGCCAGCAGCTTCGGCCGAGGAGGGGTGCAGTACGTC.

This chain connects TRBV18 to TRBJ1-1; D unresolved. V shed 3 bases and J shed 0 bases, with 14 bases lying between them. This CDR3 is 16 amino acids long. CDR1 and CDR2 (germline): KGHSH, LQKENI. The CDR3 sequence: CASSPVGVAMNTEAFF. The CDR3 bases are TGTGCCAGCTCACCGGTCGGGGTCGCAATGAACACTGAAGCTTTCTTT. Full variable domain (missing parts from reference TRBV18 and TRBJ1-1): NAGVMQNPRHLVRRRGQEARLRCSPMKGHSHVYWYRQLPEEGLKFMVYLQKENIIDESGMPKERFSAEFPKEGPSILRIQQVVRGDSAAYFCASSPVGVAMNTEAFFGQGTRLTVV.

This clone has a single count. J is TRBJ2-1 and V is TRBV5-6; TRBD2 matches 16 bases. Germline V gene data show CDR1 as SGHDT and CDR2 as YYEEEE. CDR3 length: 15 amino acids. The J segment lost 15 bases and the V segment lost 4 bases, leaving 10 bases of the junction unmatched. This CDR3 is CASSPGLAGGGIRFF. CDR3 bases: TGTGCCAGCAGCCCGGGACTAGCGGGAGGGGGGATTAGGTTCTTC.

This chain connects TRBV10-3 to TRBJ1-6; D unclear. Germline CDR1 is ENHRY and CDR2 is SYGVKD. The V end was cut by 10 bases, the J end by 5 bases, with 15 bases between. This CDR3 is built from 14 residues. The DNA for the CDR3 is TGTGCCACCGGAGAGAGCCTGGATAATTCACCCCTCCACTTT. Its protein product is CATGESLDNSPLHF.

Written as DNA, the CDR3 is TGTGCCAGCAGTTATTCAATCGGGACAGCCGAACCCACAGATACGCAGTATTTT. Residues: CASSYSIGTAEPTDTQYF. The chain is built from TRBV6-2 or TRBV6-3 and TRBJ2-3, with 7 positions matching TRBD1. Germline V lookup: CDR1 MNHEY, CDR2 SVGEGT. This CDR3 contains 18 residues. V lost 3 bases, J lost 2 bases, and 14 bases stayed unmatched.

The rearrangement uses TRBV6-5 and TRBJ2-1; 9 nucleotides align to TRBD1. Trimming at V came to 6 bases and at J to 16 bases, leaving 7 bases not matched to a gene. The CDR3 extends over 11 amino acids. Germline values: CDR1 MNHEY, CDR2 SVGAGI. DNA of the CDR3: TGTGCCAGCAGCCGCGGACAGGGGATTTTCTTC. Its translation: CASSRGQGIFF.

The chain couples TRBV4-1 to TRBJ2-5, with 7 bases lining up with TRBD2. Unmatched junction bases numbered 4, after V lost 6 bases and J lost 3 bases. The CDR3 spans 13 residues. Germline assignment: CDR1 MGHRA and CDR2 YSYEKL. The CDR3 region has the DNA TGCGCCAGCAGACTGGGGGGGGAAGAGACCCAGTACTTC. Its protein is CASRLGGEETQYF.